This TCR beta chain was retrieved from a study of T-cell reconstitution after alpha-beta-depleted transplantation in children. Study-level findings and limits: One year after transplant, T-cell counts and diversity came mostly from newly produced T cells. Recipient T cells and thymic progenitors that survived gave rise to the high TCRbeta diversity observed at day 60 in some patients. Alpha-beta T cells about two months after transplant reportedly derived from several hundred expanded graft clones.

As concerns this clonotype: Antigen specificity is unknown.

Trimming shortened V by 6 bases and J by 12 bases, and 11 bases separated the two germline ends. CDR3 length: 10 residues. Researchers prepared the TCRbeta library using unique molecular identifiers, the study reports. TCRdb reprocessed the PCR reads with MiXCR, giving one entry per CDR3 protein. The sample holds fewer than 150,000 distinct CDR3 sequences, about a tenth seen once. This chain links TRBV12-3 or TRBV12-4 with TRBJ1-1, with D hard to call. The sequence derives from a girl less than two years old who had a stem cell transplant for combined immunodeficiency, so the T cells may come from the graft donor. This specimen was PBMCs, mostly from graft donor cells, taken 180 days after TCRalphabeta/CD19-depleted stem cell transplant. CDR3 coding DNA: TGTGCCAGCAGCCGCCTGCTGACTTTCTTT. Its translation: CASSRLLTFF.